The 11 T cell receptor beta chains in this list originate from one sample, sequenced in a study of blood T cells in healthy people across ages. PCR was performed a second time for about 6 to 12 cycles using a sample-barcoded 5' primer and a J-beta primer mix. TCRdb redid the calling of the 5' RACE reads with MiXCR, one entry per CDR3 protein. The table records roughly 930,000 distinct CDR3 sequences, roughly 43% of them present only once. The material sequenced was blood. These receptors originate from a young man in good health.

The chain employs TRBV7-2 and TRBJ2-1; 7 nucleotides match TRBD2. Per germline, CDR1 SGHTA and CDR2 FQGNSA. Unmatched junction bases numbered 7, after V lost 8 bases and J lost 9 bases. The CDR3 has 12 residues. DNA for the CDR3: TGTGCCAGCGGCCTGGGAGGGAGTGAGCAGTTCTTC. Its translation is CASGLGGSEQFF.

J is TRBJ2-7 and V is TRBV6-6, with TRBD2 matching over 7 bases. The V segment lost 5 bases and the J segment 4 bases; nucleotides outside the gene matches: 5. The CDR3 runs 13 residues. CDR1 is MNHNY and CDR2 is SVGAGI in the germline V gene (reference sequence). The CDR3 is CASSKRGGYEQYF. The DNA for the CDR3 is TGTGCCAGCAGTAAGCGGGGTGGGTACGAGCAGTACTTC.

This clonotype came up a few times. The chain joins TRBV5-1 to TRBJ2-3, with 12 bases that match TRBD2. Germline CDR1 is SGHRS and CDR2 is YFSETQ. Unmatched junction bases numbered 8, after V lost 2 bases and J lost 4 bases. CDR3 length equals 17 residues. CDR3 protein: CASSFLTSGGLPDTQYF. The CDR3 DNA reads as TGCGCCAGCAGCTTCCTGACTAGCGGGGGTCTCCCAGATACGCAGTATTTT.

Only one count was recorded for this clonotype. This chain connects TRBV20-1 to TRBJ1-4; D not certain. Trimming removed 0 bases at V and 6 bases at J, with 5 bases between. From germline, CDR1 is DFQATT and CDR2 SNEGSKA (reference sequence). This CDR3 has 12 residues. CDR3 nucleotide sequence: TGCAGTGCTAGAGAAGGTTATGAAAAACTGTTTTTT. Translation: CSAREGYEKLFF.

This chain uses TRBV2 with TRBJ1-6; weak D call: TRBD1 (6 bases). Per the germline V gene, CDR1 is SNHLY and CDR2 is FYNNEI. Trimming stripped 7 bases from V and 0 bases from J, with 13 bases between. The CDR3 runs 16 residues. CDR3 residues: CASTATGSSYNSPLHF. The CDR3 coding sequence is TGTGCCAGCACCGCTACAGGGAGCTCCTATAATTCACCCCTCCACTTT.

This clonotype showed up just a few times. V and J are TRBV10-3 and TRBJ2-1, with D possibly being TRBD2 (5 bases). This CDR3 spans 12 amino acids. Trimming took off 10 bases at V and 7 bases at J, with 14 bases between the two ends. Germline CDR1 reads ENHRY; CDR2 reads SYGVKD. CDR3 loop: CATNRGWNEQFF. In DNA, the CDR3 is TGTGCCACAAACCGAGGGTGGAATGAGCAGTTCTTC.

This clonotype turned up a few times. V gene TRBV5-6 combines with J gene TRBJ2-4; TRBD2 matches at 7 bases. The DNA end is a closer match to TRBJ2-7, so the J assignment may be wrong. In germline, CDR1 is SGHDT, CDR2 YYEEEE. This CDR3 is built from 15 residues. The CDR3 protein is CASSLWGEGFYEQYF. CDR3 nucleotide sequence: TGTGCCAGCAGCTTGTGGGGGGAGGGGTTCTACGAGCAGTACTTC.

The rearrangement uses TRBV9 and TRBJ1-1; 7 nucleotides agree with TRBD1. The CDR3 contains 19 residues. V trimming: 3 bases; J trimming: 4 bases; junction bases outside the gene matches: 21. Germline CDR1 reads SGDLS; CDR2 reads YYNGEE. The CDR3 DNA follows: TGTGCCAGCAGCGCCCACATTGACAGGGTCAATCCGGGATCCACTGAAGCTTTCTTT. Residues: CASSAHIDRVNPGSTEAFF.

This clonotype occurred a few times. The chain couples TRBV6-2 or TRBV6-3 to TRBJ2-7; 8 bases align to TRBD2. This CDR3 comprises 14 residues. The junction had 8 bases not matched to a gene; V was cut back by 8 bases and J by 2 bases. Per the germline V gene, CDR1 is MNHEY and CDR2 is SVGEGT. This chain's CDR3 is CASARGGSTYEQYF. The CDR3 bases are TGTGCCAGCGCCCGGGGGGGGTCTACCTACGAGCAGTACTTC.

The chain recombines TRBV5-1 with TRBJ1-2; 7 nucleotides agree with TRBD1. This CDR3 comprises 17 residues. Germline trimming cut 3 bases from V and 6 bases from J; bases unmatched to any gene: 17. Germline CDR1 SGHRS, CDR2 YFSETQ. CDR3 amino acids: CASSSDRDYGWGDGYTF. The DNA for the CDR3 is TGCGCCAGCAGCTCAGACAGGGACTATGGATGGGGAGATGGCTACACCTTC.

This clonotype was observed a handful of times. The genes are TRBV7-2 and TRBJ2-5; 12 positions agree with TRBD2. Germline V gene data show CDR1 as SGHTA and CDR2 as FQGNSA. With V trimmed by 5 bases and J by 6 bases, 4 bases remained unmatched. The CDR3 runs to 14 residues. CDR3 in DNA: TGTGCCAGCAGCGTCCTAGCGGGGGGGCAGACCCAGTACTTC. It codes for CASSVLAGGQTQYF.